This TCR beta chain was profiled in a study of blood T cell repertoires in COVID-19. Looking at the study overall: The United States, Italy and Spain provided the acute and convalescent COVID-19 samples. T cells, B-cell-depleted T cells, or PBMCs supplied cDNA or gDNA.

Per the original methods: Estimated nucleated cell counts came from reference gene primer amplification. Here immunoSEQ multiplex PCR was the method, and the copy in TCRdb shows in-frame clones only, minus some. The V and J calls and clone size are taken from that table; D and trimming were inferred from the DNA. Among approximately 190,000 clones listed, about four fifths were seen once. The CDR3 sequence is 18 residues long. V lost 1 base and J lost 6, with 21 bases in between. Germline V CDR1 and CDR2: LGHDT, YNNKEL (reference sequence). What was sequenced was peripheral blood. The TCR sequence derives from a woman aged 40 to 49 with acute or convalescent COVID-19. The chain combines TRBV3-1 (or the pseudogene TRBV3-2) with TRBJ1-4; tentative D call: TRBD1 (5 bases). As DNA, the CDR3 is TGTGCCAGCAGCCAAGTCTGGGTCCAGGGAAGAGGCGATGAAAAACTGTTTTTT. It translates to CASSQVWVQGRGDEKLFF.